The 9 T cell receptor beta chains below were found in one sample sequenced in a study of T cell responses to AZD1222 COVID-19 vaccine. Produced via immunoSEQ multiplex PCR; TCRdb's table is partial and in-frame only. The sample carries over 100,000 clones, 80% to 90% recorded once. The input for sequencing was peripheral blood, taken on day 0 of AZD1222 vaccination. The receptor source for this set is an adult in good health.

The V gene is TRBV19, the J gene TRBJ1-1; D unclear. Looked up from germline, CDR1 is LNHDA and CDR2 is SQIVND (reference sequence). Trimming pared 7 bases from V and 4 bases from J, leaving 22 bases between. The CDR3 runs 16 residues. This chain's CDR3 is CASILRVGASGTEAFF. CDR3 nucleotides: TGTGCCAGTATCCTCCGCGTGGGAGCCTCGGGCACTGAAGCTTTCTTT.

V usage is TRBV29-1 and J usage is TRBJ1-2; tentatively, D is TRBD1 (6 bases). CDR3 size: 11 residues. Trimming removed 5 bases from V and 4 bases from J, with 8 bases in between. Germline values: CDR1 SQVTM, CDR2 ANQGSEA. The CDR3 is CSVQGGYGYTF. The CDR3 DNA sequence: TGCAGCGTTCAAGGGGGCTATGGCTACACCTTC.

The chain carries TRBV7-2 and TRBJ1-6; D might be TRBD1 (6 bases). The V and J ends lost 0 bases and 7 bases respectively, with 7 bases between them. From germline, CDR1 is SGHTA and CDR2 FQGNSA. The CDR3 sequence is 14 residues long. The CDR3, as DNA: TGTGCCAGCAGCTTAGCACAGGGAAATTCACCCCTCCACTTT. It encodes CASSLAQGNSPLHF.

The chain couples TRBV6-4 to TRBJ2-1; 9 nucleotides line up with TRBD2. The CDR3 totals 13 residues. Per the germline V gene, CDR1 is MRHNA and CDR2 is SNTAGT. Germline trimming cut 2 bases from V and 15 bases from J; bases unmatched to any gene: 8. The CDR3 loop is CASSDAAGGPLFF. In DNA form, the CDR3 reads TGTGCCAGCAGTGACGCAGCGGGAGGCCCTCTGTTCTTC.

The chain recombines TRBV9 with TRBJ2-2; D gene ambiguous. The CDR3 covers 18 residues. Trimming took 0 bases from V and 4 from J, leaving 19 bases between them. The germline V gene encodes CDR1 SGDLS and CDR2 YYNGEE. CDR3 coding DNA: TGTGCCAGCAGCGTAGGCTTAGACCGGTCACAAAGCACCGGGGAGCTGTTTTTT. Translation: CASSVGLDRSQSTGELFF.

The CDR3 sequence: CASSLGTGAYHEQYF. The CDR3, as DNA: TGTGCCAGCAGCCTCGGGACAGGGGCTTACCACGAGCAGTACTTC. This sequence joins TRBV4-2 and TRBJ2-7, with 10 bases fitting TRBD1. J was trimmed by 5 bases and V by 4 bases; bases with no gene match: 8. The CDR3 contains 15 residues. CDR1 is LGHNA, CDR2 YNFKEQ, per germline.

The gene calls are TRBV4-3 and TRBJ2-3, with no clear D. The CDR3 consists of 14 residues. The germline V and J ends were trimmed by 2 bases and 4 bases, with 10 bases remaining between them. The germline V gene has CDR1 LGHNA and CDR2 YSLEER. CDR3: CASSQQLMADTQYF. The CDR3 nucleotides read TGCGCCAGCAGCCAACAGTTAATGGCAGATACGCAGTATTTT.

The chain combines TRBV7-2 with TRBJ1-1; D not resolved. The CDR3 has 15 residues. With 4 bases removed from V and 2 bases from J, the gap between germline ends came to 14 bases. Germline-derived CDR1 and CDR2 are SGHTA and FQGNSA. CDR3 sequence reads: CASSSTPGRNTEAFF. The CDR3 bases are TGTGCCAGCAGCTCCACCCCGGGCCGAAACACTGAAGCTTTCTTT.

The sample holds one count of this clone. The chain couples TRBV6-5 to TRBJ1-5; D remains unclear. CDR3 length equals 15 residues. CDR1 and CDR2 from the germline V gene are MNHEY and SVGAGI. The V and J ends lost 4 bases and 2 bases respectively, with 12 bases between them. CDR3 in amino acids: CASSSGFEGNQPQHF. The CDR3 coding sequence is TGTGCCAGCAGTTCTGGCTTCGAGGGCAATCAGCCCCAGCATTTT.